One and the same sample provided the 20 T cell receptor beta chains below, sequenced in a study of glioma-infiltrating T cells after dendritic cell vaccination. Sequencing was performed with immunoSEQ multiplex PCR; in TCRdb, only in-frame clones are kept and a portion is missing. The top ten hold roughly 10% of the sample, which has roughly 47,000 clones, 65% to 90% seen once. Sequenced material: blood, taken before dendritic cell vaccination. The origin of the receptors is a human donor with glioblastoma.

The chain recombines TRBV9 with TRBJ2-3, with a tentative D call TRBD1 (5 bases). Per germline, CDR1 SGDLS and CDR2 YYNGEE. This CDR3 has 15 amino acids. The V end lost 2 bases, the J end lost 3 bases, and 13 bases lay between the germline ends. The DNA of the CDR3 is TGTGCCAGCAGCGTTTCCTACAGGTCGACAGATACGCAGTATTTT. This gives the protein CASSVSYRSTDTQYF.

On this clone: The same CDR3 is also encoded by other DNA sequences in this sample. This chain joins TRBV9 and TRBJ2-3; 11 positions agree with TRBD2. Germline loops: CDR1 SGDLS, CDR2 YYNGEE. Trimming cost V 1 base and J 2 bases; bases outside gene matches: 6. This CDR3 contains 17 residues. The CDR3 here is CASSVHGLAGNTDTQYF. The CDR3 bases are TGTGCCAGCAGCGTACATGGACTAGCGGGTAACACAGATACGCAGTATTTT.

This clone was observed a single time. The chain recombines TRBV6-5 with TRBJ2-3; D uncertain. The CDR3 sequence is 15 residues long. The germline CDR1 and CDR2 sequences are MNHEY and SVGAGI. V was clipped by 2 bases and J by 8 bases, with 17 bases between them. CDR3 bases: TGTGCCAGCAGTTACCCTTGGCCCTCACCGGGTACGCAGTATTTT. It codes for CASSYPWPSPGTQYF.

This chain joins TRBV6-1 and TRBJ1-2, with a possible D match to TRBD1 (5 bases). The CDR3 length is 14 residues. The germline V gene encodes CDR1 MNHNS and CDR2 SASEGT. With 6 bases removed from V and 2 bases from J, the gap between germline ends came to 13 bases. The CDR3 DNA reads TGTGCCAGCAGCCCGAACTACAGGAACTATGGCTACACCTTC. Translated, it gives CASSPNYRNYGYTF.

CDR3 amino acids: CASSGGQGRYQPQHF. Here the CDR3 DNA reads TGTGCCAGCAGTGGTGGGCAGGGCAGGTATCAGCCCCAGCATTTT. The chain carries TRBV6-1 and TRBJ1-5; the D gene is possibly TRBD1 (5 bases). The V end was cut by 4 bases, the J end by 5 bases, with 15 bases between. CDR3 length: 15 residues. Germline CDR1 and CDR2: MNHNS and SASEGT.

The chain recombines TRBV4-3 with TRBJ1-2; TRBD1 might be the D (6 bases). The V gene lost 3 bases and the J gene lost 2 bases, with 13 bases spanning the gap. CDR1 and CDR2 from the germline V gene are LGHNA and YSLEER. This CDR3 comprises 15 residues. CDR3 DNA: TGCGCCAGCAGCCAGGAACCTACAGGGAACTATGGCTACACCTTC. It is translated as CASSQEPTGNYGYTF.

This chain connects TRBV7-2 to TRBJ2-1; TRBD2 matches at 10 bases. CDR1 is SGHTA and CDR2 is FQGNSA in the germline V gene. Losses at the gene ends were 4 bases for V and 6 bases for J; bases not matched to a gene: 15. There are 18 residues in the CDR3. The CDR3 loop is CASSSTRTSGRTSNEQFF. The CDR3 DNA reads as TGTGCCAGCAGCTCCACCAGGACTAGCGGACGTACTTCCAATGAGCAGTTCTTC.

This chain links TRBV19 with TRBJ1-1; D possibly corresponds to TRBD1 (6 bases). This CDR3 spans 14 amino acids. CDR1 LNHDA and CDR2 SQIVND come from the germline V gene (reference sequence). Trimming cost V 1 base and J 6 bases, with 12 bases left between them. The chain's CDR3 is CASSIVSGGSEAFF. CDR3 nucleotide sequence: TGTGCCAGTAGTATAGTGAGCGGGGGCTCTGAAGCTTTCTTT.

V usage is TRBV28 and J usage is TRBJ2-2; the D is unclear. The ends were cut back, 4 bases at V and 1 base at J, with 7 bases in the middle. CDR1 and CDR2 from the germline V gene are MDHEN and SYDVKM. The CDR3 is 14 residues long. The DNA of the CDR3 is TGTGCCAGCAGTTCCCTTTTGAACACCGGGGAGCTGTTTTTT. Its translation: CASSSLLNTGELFF.

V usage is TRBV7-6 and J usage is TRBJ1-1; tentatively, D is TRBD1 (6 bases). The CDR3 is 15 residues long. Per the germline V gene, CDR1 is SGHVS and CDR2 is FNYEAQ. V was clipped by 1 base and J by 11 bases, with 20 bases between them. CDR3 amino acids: CASSLGLPGAMDAFF. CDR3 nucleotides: TGTGCCAGCAGCTTAGGTCTCCCAGGGGCTATGGATGCTTTCTTT.

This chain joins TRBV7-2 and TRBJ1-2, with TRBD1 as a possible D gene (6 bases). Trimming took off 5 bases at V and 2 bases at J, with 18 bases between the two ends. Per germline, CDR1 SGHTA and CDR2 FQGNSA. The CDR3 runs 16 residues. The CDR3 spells CASSKGQQNLNYGYTF. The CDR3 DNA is TGTGCCAGCAGCAAAGGACAGCAAAACTTAAACTATGGCTACACCTTC.

CDR3 residues: CASSPQGGSNQPQHF. The CDR3 DNA reads as TGTGCCAGCAGCCCTCAAGGGGGAAGCAATCAGCCCCAGCATTTT. This rearrangement joins TRBV7-9 to TRBJ1-5, with a possible D match to TRBD1 (6 bases). V lost 5 bases and J lost 1, with 12 bases in between. Germline-derived CDR1 and CDR2 are SEHNR and FQNEAQ (reference sequence). This CDR3 is built from 15 residues.

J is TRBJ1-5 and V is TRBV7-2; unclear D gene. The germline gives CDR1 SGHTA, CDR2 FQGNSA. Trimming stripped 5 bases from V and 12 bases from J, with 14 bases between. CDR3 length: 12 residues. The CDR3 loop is CASSTVTGVQHF. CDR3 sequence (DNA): TGTGCCAGCAGCACCGTTACCGGGGTCCAGCATTTT.

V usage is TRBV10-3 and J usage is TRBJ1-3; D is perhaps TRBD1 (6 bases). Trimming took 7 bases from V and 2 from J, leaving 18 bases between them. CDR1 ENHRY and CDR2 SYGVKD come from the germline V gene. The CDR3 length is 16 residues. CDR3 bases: TGTGCCATCACCCCCGACAGGCCGCTTGCTGGAAACACCATATATTTT. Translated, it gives CAITPDRPLAGNTIYF.

Here the CDR3 reads CASSDVASYNEQFF. Written as DNA, the CDR3 is TGTGCCAGCAGCGACGTGGCCTCCTACAATGAGCAGTTCTTC. The genes are TRBV9 and TRBJ2-1; D remains unclear. Germline-derived CDR1 and CDR2 are SGDLS and YYNGEE. Trimming took 3 bases from V and 0 from J, leaving 7 bases between them. The CDR3 sequence is 14 residues long.

The CDR3 DNA sequence: TGCGCCAGCAGCTTGGGACTAGCGGAGATCTACAATGAGCAGTTCTTC. Residues: CASSLGLAEIYNEQFF. The V and J genes are TRBV5-1 and TRBJ2-1; 9 nucleotides line up with TRBD2. Trimming took 0 bases from V and 3 from J; bases not matched to a gene: 4. The CDR3 is made up of 16 amino acids. Germline V CDR1 and CDR2: SGHRS, YFSETQ.

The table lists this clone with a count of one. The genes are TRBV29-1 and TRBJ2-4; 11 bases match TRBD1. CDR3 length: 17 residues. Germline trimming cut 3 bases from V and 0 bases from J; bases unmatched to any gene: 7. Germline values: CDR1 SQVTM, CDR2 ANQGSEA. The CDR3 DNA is TGCAGCGTTGAGGGACAGGGGGGGTCTCTAGCCAAAAACATTCAGTACTTC. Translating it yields CSVEGQGGSLAKNIQYF.

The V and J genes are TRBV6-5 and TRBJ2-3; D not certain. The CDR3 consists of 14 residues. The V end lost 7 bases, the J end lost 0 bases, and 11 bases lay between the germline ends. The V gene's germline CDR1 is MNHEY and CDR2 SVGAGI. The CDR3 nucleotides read TGTGCCAGCAACTCAGCGCTGAGCACAGATACGCAGTATTTT. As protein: CASNSALSTDTQYF.

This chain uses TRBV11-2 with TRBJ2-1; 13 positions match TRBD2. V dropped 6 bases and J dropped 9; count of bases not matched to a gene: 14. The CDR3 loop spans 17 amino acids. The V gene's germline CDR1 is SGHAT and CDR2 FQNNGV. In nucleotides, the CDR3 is TGTGCCAGCAGTCCTGGAGTCGGGACTAGCGGGGAAGGTGAGCAGTTCTTC. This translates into CASSPGVGTSGEGEQFF. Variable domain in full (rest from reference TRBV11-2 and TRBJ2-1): EAGVAQSPRYKIIEKRQSVAFWCNPISGHATLYWYQQILGQGPKLLIQFQNNGVVDDSQLPKDRFSAERLKGVDSTLKIQPAKLEDSAVYLCASSPGVGTSGEGEQFFGPGTRLTVL.

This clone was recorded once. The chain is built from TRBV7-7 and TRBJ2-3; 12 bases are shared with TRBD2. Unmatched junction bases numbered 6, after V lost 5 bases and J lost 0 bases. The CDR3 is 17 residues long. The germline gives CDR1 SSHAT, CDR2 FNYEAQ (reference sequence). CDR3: CASSQGLAGRSTDTQYF. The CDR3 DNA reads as TGTGCCAGCAGCCAAGGACTAGCGGGGCGAAGCACAGATACGCAGTATTTT.